What follows are 2 T cell receptor beta chains derived from one specimen sequenced in a study of shared clonotypes between healthy human individuals. Assay used: immunoSEQ multiplex PCR; TCRdb lists only in-frame clones, some missing. The sample yields hundreds of thousands of clones, 95% to 98% seen once. The naive CD8 fraction comprised CD45RO-negative cells positively selected for CCR7 and excluded terminally differentiated effector memory CD45RA+ cells. Sequencing was performed on naive CD8+ T cells sorted from blood. The receptors come from a man aged 25 to 40 in good health.

The chain recombines TRBV27 with TRBJ2-7; D is ambiguous. The CDR3 sequence is 14 residues long. Germline CDR1 and CDR2: MNHEY and SMNVEV (reference sequence). V gave up 2 bases and J gave up 5 bases, with 13 bases separating them. DNA of the CDR3: TGTGCCAGCAGTTTAGTAGGGTTTACCAACGAGCAGTACTTC. Translation: CASSLVGFTNEQYF.

The V call is TRBV9, the J call TRBJ2-7; possibly TRBD2 for D (6 bases). The germline V gene has CDR1 SGDLS and CDR2 YYNGEE. This CDR3 is built from 14 residues. V was cut by 0 bases and J by 6 bases, with 13 bases left in between. CDR3 sequence: CASSVGSVGGEQYF. The CDR3 DNA sequence: TGTGCCAGCAGCGTAGGTTCCGTGGGAGGCGAGCAGTACTTC. Full variable domain (remainder filled in from reference TRBV9 and TRBJ2-7): DSGVTQTPKHLITATGQRVTLRCSPRSGDLSVYWYQQSLDQGLQFLIQYYNGEERAKGNILERFSAQQFPDLHSELNLSSLELGDSALYFCASSVGSVGGEQYFGPGTRLTVT.